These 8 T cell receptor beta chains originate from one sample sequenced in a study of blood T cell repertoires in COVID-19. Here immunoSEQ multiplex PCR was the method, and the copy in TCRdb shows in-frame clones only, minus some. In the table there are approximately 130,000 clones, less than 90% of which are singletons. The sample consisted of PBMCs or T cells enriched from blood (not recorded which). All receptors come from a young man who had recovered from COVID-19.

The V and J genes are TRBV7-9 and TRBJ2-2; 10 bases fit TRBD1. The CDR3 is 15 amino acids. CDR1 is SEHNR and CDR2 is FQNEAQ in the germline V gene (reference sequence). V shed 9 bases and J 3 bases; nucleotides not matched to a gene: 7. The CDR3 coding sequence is TGTGCCAGTATCCAGGGACAGGGGTACACCGGGGAGCTGTTTTTT. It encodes CASIQGQGYTGELFF.

The CDR3 nucleotides read TGCGCCAGCAGCCCCGCAGGGGGCATAGCCAAAAACATTCAGTACTTC. It yields the protein CASSPAGGIAKNIQYF. The V call is TRBV5-1, the J call TRBJ2-4; 8 nucleotides agree with TRBD1. The length of the CDR3 is 16 residues. V lost 4 bases and J lost 0; bases outside the gene matches: 6. Germline V lookup: CDR1 SGHRS, CDR2 YFSETQ.

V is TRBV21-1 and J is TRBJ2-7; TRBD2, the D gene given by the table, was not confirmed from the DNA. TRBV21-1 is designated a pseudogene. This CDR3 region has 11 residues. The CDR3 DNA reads TGTGCCAGCAGCCTGTCCTACGAGCAGTACGTC. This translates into CASSLSYEQYV.

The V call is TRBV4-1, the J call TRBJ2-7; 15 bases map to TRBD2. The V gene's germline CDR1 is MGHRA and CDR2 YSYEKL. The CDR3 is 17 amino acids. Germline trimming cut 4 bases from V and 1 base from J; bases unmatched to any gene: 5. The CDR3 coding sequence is TGCGCCAGCAGCCTTCATGGACTAGCGGGAGGGTCCTACGAGCAGTACTTC. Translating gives CASSLHGLAGGSYEQYF.

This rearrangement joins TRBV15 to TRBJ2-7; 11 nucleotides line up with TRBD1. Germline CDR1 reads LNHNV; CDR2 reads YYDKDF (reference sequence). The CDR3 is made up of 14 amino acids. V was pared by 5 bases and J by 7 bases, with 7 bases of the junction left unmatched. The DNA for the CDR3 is TGTGCCACCAGCGTCGGACAGGGGGCTTGGGAGCAGTACGTC. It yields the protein CATSVGQGAWEQYV.

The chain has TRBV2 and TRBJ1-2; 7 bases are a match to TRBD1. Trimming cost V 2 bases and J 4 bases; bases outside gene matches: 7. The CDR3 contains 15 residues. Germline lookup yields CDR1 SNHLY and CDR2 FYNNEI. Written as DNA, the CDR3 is TGTGCCAGCAGTGAAACCGACAGGGTGTCCTATGGCTACACCTTC. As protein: CASSETDRVSYGYTF.

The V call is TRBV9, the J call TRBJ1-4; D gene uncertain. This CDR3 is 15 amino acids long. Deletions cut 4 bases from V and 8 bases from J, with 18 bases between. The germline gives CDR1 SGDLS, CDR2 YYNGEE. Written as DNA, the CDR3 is TGTGCCAGCAGCCCAGAGACCGCGGGCGGCGAAAAACTGTTTTTT. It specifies CASSPETAGGEKLFF.

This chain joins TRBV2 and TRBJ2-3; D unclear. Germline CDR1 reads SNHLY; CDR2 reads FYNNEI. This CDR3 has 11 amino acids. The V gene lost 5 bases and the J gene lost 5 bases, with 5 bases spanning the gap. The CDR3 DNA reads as TGTGCCAGCAGTTTAAAAGATACGCAGTATTTT. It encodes CASSLKDTQYF. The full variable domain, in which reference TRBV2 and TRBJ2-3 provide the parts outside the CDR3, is EPEVTQTPSHQVTQMGQEVILRCVPISNHLYFYWYRQILGQKVEFLVSFYNNEISEKSEIFDDQFSVERPDGSNFTLKIRSTKLEDSAMYFCASSLKDTQYFGPGTRLTVL.